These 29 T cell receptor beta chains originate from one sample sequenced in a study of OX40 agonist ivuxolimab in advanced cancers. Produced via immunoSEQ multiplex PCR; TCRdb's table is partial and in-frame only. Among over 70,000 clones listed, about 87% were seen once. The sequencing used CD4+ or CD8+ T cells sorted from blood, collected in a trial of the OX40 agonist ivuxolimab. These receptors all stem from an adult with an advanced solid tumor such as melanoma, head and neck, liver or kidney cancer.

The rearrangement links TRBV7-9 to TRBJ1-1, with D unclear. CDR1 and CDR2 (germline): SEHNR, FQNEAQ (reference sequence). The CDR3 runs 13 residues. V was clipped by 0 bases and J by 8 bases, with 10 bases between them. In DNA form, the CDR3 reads TGTGCCAGCAGCTTAGCGTACACAGAAGAAGCTTTCTTT. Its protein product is CASSLAYTEEAFF.

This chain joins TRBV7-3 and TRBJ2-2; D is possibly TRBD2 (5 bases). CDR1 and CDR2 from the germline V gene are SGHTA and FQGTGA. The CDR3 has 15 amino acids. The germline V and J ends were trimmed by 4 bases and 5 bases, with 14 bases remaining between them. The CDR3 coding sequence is TGTGCCAGCAGCTCATCTAGCAGTCATACCGGGGAGCTGTTTTTT. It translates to CASSSSSSHTGELFF.

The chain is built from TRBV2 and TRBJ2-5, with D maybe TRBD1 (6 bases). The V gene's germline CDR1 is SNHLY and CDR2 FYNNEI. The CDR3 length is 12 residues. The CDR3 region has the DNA TGTGGGGGGTCTGGACAGCAAGAGACCCAGTACTTC. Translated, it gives CGGSGQQETQYF.

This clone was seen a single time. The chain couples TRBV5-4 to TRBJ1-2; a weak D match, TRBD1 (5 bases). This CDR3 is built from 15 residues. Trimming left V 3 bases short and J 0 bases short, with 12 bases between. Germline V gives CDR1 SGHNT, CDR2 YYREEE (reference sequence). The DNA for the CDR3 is TGTGCCAGCAGCTCTGCCAGGGTCTCTAACTATGGCTACACCTTC. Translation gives CASSSARVSNYGYTF.

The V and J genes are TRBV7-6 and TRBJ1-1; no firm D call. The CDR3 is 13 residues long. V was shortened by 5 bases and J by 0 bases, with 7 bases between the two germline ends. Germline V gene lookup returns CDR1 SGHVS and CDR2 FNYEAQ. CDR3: CASSQTLNTEAFF. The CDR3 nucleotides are TGTGCCAGCAGCCAGACTTTGAACACTGAAGCTTTCTTT.

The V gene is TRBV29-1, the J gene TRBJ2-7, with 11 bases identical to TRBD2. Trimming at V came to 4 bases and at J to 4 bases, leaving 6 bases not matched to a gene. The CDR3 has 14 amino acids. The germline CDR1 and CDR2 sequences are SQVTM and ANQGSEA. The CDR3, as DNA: TGCAGCGTTGTAGGGCTAGCGGGAGGTTACGAGCAGTACTTC. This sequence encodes CSVVGLAGGYEQYF.

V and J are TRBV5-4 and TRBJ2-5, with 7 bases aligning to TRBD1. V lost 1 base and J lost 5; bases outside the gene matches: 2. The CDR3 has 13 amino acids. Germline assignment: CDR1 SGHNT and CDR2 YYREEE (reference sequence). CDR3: CASSLPQGETQYF. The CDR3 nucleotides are TGTGCCAGCAGCTTGCCACAGGGGGAGACCCAGTACTTC.

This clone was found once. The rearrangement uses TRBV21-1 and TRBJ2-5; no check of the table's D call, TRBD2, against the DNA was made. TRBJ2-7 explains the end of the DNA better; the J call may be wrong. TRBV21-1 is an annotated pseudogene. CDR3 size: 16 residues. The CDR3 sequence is CASSKGSGRTLYEQYF. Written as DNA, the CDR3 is TGTGCCAGCAGCAAAGGTAGCGGGAGAACCCTCTACGAGCAGTACTTC.

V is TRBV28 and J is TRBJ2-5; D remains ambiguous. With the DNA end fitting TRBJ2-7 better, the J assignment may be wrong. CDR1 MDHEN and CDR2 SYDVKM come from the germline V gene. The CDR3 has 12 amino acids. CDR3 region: CASSLGTYEQYF. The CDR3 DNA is TGTGCCAGCAGTTTAGGGACCTACGAGCAGTACTTC.

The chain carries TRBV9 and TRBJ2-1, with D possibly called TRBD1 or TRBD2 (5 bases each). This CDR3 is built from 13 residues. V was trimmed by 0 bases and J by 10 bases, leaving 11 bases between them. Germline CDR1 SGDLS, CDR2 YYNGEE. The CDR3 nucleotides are TGTGCCAGCAGCGTAGCAGGGAGCGAGGAGCAGTTCTTC. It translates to CASSVAGSEEQFF.

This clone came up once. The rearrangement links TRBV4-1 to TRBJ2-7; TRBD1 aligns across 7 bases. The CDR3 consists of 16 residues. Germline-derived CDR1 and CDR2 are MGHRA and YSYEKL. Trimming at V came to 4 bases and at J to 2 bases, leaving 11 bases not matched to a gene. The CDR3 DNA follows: TGCGCCAGCAGCCTTCAAAGCACAGGGGACCCCTACGAGCAGTACTTC. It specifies CASSLQSTGDPYEQYF.

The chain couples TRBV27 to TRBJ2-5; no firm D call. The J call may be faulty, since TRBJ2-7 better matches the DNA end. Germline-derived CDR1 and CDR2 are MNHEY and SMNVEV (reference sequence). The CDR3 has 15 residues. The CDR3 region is CASSFQIFGEYEQYF. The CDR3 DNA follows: TGTGCCAGCAGTTTTCAAATCTTCGGCGAGTACGAGCAGTACTTC.

The CDR3: CASSQDRGGYTF. CDR3 DNA: TGTGCCAGCAGCCAAGATAGGGGTGGCTACACCTTC. The chain links TRBV14 to TRBJ1-2, with a tentative D call TRBD1 (5 bases). The CDR3 loop spans 12 amino acids. Germline V lookup: CDR1 SGHDN, CDR2 FVKESK. Trimming removed 0 bases from V and 7 bases from J, with 6 bases in between.

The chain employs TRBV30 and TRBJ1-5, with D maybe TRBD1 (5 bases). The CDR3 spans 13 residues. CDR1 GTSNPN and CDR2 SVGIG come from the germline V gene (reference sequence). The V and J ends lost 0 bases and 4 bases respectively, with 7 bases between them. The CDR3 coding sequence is TGTGCCTGGAGTGTCGACAGAAATCAGCCCCAGCATTTT. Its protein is CAWSVDRNQPQHF.

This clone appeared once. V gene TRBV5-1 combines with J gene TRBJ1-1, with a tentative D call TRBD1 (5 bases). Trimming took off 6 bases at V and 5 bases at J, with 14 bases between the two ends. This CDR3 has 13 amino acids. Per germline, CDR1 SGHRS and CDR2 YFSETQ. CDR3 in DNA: TGCGCCAGCAATTATCGGGGGGATACTGAAGCTTTCTTT. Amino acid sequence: CASNYRGDTEAFF.

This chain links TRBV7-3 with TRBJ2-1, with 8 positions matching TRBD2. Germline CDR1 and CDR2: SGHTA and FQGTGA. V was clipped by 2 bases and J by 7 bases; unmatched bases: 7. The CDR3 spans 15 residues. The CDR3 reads CASSLGSGMGNEQFF. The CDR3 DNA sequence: TGTGCCAGCAGCTTAGGTAGCGGGATGGGTAATGAGCAGTTCTTC. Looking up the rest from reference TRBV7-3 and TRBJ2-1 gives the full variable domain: GAGVSQTPSNKVTEKGKYVELRCDPISGHTALYWYRQSLGQGPEFLIYFQGTGAADDSGLPNDRFFAVRPEGSVSTLKIQRTERGDSAVYLCASSLGSGMGNEQFFGPGTRLTVL.

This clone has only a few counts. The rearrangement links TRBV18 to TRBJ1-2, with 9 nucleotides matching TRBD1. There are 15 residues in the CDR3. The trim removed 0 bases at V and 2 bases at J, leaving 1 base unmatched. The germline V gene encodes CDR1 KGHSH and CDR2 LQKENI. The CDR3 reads CASSPPGTGNYGYTF. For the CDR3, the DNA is TGTGCCAGCTCACCACCGGGGACAGGGAACTATGGCTACACCTTC.

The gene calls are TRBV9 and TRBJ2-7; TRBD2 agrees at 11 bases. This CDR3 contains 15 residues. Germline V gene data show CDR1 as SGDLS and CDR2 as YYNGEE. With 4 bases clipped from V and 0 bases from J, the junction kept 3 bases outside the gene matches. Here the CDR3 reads CASSPTSGSSYEQYF. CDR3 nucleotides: TGTGCCAGCAGCCCAACTAGCGGGAGCTCCTACGAGCAGTACTTC.

The CDR3 loop is CASSLLPTINQPQHF. Here the CDR3 DNA reads TGTGCCAGCAGTTTGCTCCCCACCATCAATCAGCCCCAGCATTTT. The chain couples TRBV28 to TRBJ1-5; no reliable D call. The CDR3 runs 15 residues. Germline V gene lookup returns CDR1 MDHEN and CDR2 SYDVKM. V dropped 3 bases and J dropped 3 bases, with 12 bases sitting between them.

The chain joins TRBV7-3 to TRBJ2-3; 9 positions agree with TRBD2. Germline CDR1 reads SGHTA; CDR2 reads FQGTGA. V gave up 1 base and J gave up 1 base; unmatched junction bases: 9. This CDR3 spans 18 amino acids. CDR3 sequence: CASSLKVSGSSGTDTQYF. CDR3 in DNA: TGTGCCAGCAGCTTAAAGGTTAGCGGGAGTTCGGGCACAGATACGCAGTATTTT. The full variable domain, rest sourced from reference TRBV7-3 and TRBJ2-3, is GAGVSQTPSNKVTEKGKYVELRCDPISGHTALYWYRQSLGQGPEFLIYFQGTGAADDSGLPNDRFFAVRPEGSVSTLKIQRTERGDSAVYLCASSLKVSGSSGTDTQYFGPGTRLTVL.

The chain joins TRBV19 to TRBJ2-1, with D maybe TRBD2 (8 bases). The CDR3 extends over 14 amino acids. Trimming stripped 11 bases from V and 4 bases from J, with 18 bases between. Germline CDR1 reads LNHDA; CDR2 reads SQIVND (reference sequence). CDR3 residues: CAVAGQGVYNEQFF. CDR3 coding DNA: TGTGCCGTAGCGGGGCAGGGGGTTTACAATGAGCAGTTCTTC.

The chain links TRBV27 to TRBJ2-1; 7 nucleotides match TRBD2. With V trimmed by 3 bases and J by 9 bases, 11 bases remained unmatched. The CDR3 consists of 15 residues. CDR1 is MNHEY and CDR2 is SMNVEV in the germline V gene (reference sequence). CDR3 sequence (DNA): TGTGCCAGCAGTTTGAGCGGGGCAGGGACGGGTGAGCAGTTCTTC. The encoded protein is CASSLSGAGTGEQFF.

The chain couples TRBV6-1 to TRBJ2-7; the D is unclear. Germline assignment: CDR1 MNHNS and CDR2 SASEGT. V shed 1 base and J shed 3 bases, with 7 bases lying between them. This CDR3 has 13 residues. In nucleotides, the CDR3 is TGTGCCAGCAGTGAAGGGGATTACTACGAGCAGTACTTC. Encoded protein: CASSEGDYYEQYF.

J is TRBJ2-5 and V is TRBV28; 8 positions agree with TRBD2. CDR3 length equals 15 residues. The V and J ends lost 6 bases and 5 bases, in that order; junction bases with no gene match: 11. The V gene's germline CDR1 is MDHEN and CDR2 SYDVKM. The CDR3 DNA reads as TGTGCCAGCAGCCCGCGGGGGGCGGTTTTGGAGACCCAGTACTTC. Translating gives CASSPRGAVLETQYF.

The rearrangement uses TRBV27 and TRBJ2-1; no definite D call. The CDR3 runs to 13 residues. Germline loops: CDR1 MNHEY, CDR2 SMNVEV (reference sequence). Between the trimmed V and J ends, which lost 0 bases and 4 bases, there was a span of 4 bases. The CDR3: CASSLSVYNEQFF. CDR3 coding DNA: TGTGCCAGCAGTTTATCGGTATACAATGAGCAGTTCTTC.

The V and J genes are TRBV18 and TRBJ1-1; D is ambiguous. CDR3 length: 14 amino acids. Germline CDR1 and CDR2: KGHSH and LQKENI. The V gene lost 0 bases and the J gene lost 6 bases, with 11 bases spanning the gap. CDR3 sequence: CASSPPVAGPEAFF. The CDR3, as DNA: TGTGCCAGCTCACCACCAGTGGCGGGCCCTGAAGCTTTCTTT.

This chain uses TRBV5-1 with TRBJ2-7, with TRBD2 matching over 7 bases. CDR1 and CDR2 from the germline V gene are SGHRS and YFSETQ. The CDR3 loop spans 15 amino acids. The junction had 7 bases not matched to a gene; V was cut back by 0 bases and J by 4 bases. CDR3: CASSLGASGAYEQYF. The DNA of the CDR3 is TGCGCCAGCAGCTTGGGGGCTAGCGGAGCTTACGAGCAGTACTTC.

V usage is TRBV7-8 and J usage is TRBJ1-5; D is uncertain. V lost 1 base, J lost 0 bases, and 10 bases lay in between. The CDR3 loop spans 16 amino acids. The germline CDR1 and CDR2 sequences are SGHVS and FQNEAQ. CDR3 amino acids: CASSLGAGYSNQPQHF. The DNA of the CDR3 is TGTGCCAGCAGCTTAGGCGCGGGATATAGCAATCAGCCCCAGCATTTT.

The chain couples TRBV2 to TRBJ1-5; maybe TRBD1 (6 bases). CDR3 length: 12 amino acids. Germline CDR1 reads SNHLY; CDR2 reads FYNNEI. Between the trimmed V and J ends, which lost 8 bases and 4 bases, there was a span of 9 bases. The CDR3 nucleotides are TGTGCCAGCGGGCAGGGGAATCAGCCCCAGCATTTT. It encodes CASGQGNQPQHF.